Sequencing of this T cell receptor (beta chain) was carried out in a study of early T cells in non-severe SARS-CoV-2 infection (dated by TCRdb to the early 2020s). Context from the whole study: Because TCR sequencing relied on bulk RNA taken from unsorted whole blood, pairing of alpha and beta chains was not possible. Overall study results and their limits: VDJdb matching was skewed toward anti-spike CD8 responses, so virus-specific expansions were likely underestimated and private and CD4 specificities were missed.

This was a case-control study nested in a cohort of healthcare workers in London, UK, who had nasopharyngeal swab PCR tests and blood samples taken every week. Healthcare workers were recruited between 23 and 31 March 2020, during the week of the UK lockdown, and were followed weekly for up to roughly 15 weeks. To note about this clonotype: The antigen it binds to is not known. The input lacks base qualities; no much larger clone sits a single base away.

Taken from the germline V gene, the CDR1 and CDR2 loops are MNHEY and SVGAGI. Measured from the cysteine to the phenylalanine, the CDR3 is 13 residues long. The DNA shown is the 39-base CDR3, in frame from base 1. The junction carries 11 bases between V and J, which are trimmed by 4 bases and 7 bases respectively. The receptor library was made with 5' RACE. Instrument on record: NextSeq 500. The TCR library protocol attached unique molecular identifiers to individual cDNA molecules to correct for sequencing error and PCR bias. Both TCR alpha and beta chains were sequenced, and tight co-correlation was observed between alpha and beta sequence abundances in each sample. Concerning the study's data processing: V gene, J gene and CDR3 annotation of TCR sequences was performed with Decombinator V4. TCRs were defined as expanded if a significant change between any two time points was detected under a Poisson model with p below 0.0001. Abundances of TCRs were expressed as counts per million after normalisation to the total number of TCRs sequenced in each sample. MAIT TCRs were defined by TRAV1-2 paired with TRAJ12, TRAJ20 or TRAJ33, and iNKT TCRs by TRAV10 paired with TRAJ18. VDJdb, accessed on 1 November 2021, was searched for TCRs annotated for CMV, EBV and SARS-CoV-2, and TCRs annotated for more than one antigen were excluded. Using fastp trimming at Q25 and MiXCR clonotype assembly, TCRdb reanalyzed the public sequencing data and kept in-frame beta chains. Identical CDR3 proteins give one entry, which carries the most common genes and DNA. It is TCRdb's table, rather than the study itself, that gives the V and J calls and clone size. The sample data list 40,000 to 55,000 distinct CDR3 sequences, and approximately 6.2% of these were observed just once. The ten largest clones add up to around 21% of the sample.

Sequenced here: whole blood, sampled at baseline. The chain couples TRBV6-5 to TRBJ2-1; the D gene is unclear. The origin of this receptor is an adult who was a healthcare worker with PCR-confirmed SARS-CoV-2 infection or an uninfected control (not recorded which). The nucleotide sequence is TGTGCCAGCAGTTCCTCGCCCCCGAATGAGCAGTTCTTC. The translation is CASSSSPPNEQFF.